The source of this T cell receptor (beta chain) is a study of Ad26.COV2.S vaccination and SARS-CoV-2 variants. This table comes from immunoSEQ multiplex PCR, and its TCRdb copy is limited to in-frame clones, with some not included. The sample yields around 450,000 clones, around 87% seen once. Treatment here: roughly 19 received Ad26.COV2.S at low or high dose, single or two shots; about 5 received placebo; per-sample allocation not given. The samples were gathered on day 63 after the first injection of vaccine or placebo. The length of the CDR3 is 18 residues. Germline lookup yields CDR1 MNHEY and CDR2 SVGEGT. The V and J ends lost 5 bases and 4 bases, in that order; junction bases with no gene match: 9.

The clonotype originates from a person between 18 and 60 years old who received the Ad26.COV2.S COVID-19 vaccine or a placebo. The specimen comprised peripheral blood, sampled in a trial of Ad26.COV2.S vaccine versus placebo. The rearrangement joins TRBV6-2 or TRBV6-3 to TRBJ2-2; 14 positions match TRBD2. CDR3 in amino acids: CASSDRLAGGLGTGELFF. The DNA of the CDR3 is TGTGCCAGCAGTGATCGACTAGCGGGGGGGCTGGGCACCGGGGAGCTGTTTTTT.